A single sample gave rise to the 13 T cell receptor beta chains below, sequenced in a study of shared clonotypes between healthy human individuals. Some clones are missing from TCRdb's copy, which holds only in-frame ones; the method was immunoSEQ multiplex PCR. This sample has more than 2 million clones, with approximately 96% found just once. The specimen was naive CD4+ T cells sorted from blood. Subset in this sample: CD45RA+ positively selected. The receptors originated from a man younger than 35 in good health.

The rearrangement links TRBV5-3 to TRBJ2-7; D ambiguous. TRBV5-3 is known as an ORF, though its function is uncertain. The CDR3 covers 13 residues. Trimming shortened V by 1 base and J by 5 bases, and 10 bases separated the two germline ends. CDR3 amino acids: CARSLYKRNEQYF. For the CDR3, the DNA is TGTGCCAGAAGCTTGTATAAAAGGAACGAGCAGTACTTC.

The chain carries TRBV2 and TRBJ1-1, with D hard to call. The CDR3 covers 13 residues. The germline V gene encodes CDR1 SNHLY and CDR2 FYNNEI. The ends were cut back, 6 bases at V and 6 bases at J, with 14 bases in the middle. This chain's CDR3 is CASRVLPQSEAFF. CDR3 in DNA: TGTGCCAGCAGGGTGCTCCCCCAATCTGAAGCTTTCTTT.

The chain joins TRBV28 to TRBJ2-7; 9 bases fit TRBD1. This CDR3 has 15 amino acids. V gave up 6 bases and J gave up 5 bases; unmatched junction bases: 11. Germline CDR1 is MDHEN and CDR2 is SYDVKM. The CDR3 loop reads CASSSRGTGTHEQYF. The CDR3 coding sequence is TGTGCCAGCAGCTCCCGAGGGACAGGGACCCACGAGCAGTACTTC. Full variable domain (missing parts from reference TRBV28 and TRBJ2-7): DVKVTQSSRYLVKRTGEKVFLECVQDMDHENMFWYRQDPGLGLRLIYFSYDVKMKEKGDIPEGYSVSREKKERFSLILESASTNQTSMYLCASSSRGTGTHEQYFGPGTRLTVT.

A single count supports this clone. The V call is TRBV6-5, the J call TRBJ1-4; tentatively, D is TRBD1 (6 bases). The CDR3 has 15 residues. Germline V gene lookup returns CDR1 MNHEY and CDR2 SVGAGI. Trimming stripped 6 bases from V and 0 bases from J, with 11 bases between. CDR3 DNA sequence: TGTGCCAGCAGGACACAGGGTTCAACTAATGAAAAACTGTTTTTT. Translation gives CASRTQGSTNEKLFF.

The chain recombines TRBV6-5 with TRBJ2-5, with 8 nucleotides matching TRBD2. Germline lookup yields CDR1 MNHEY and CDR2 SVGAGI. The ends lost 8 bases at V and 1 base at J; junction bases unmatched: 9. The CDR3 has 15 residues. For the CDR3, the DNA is TGTGCCAGCGCCCGCGGGGCGGGAGGCCAAGAGACCCAGTACTTC. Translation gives CASARGAGGQETQYF.

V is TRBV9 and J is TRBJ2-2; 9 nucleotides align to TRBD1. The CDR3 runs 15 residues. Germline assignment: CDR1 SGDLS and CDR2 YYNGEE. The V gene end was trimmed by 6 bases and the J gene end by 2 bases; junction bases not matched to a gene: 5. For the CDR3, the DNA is TGTGCCAGCACCAGGGACAGGGCAAACACCGGGGAGCTGTTTTTT. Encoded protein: CASTRDRANTGELFF.

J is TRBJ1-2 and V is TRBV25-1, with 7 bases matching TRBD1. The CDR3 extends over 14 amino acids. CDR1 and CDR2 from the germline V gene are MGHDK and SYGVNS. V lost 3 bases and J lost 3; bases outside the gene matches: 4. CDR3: CASSDPGGHYGYTF. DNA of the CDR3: TGTGCCAGCAGTGATCCAGGGGGACACTATGGCTACACCTTC.

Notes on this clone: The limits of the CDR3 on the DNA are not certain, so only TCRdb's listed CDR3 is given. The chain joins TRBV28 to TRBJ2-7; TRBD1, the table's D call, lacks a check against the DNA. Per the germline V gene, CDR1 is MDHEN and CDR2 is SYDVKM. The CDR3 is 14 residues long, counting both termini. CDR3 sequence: CASSSSGQLYEQYF.

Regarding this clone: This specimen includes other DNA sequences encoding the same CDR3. CDR3 sequence (DNA): TGCGCCAGCAGCCCACTAGCAGGGGCAGATACGCAGTATTTT. It encodes CASSPLAGADTQYF. The V call is TRBV5-1, the J call TRBJ2-3, with D perhaps assigned TRBD1 or TRBD2 (6 bases each). Between the trimmed V and J ends, which lost 4 bases and 4 bases, there was a span of 13 bases. The length of the CDR3 is 14 residues. The germline V gene encodes CDR1 SGHRS and CDR2 YFSETQ.

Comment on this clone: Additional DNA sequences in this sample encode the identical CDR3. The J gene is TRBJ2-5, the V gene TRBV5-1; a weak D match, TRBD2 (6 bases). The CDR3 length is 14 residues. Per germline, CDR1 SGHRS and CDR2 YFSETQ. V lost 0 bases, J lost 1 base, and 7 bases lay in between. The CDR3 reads CASSLGGLQETQYF. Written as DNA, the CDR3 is TGCGCCAGCAGCTTGGGGGGACTCCAAGAGACCCAGTACTTC. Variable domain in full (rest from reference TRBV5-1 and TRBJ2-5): KAGVTQTPRYLIKTRGQQVTLSCSPISGHRSVSWYQQTPGQGLQFLFEYFSETQRNKGNFPGRFSGRQFSNSRSEMNVSTLELGDSALYLCASSLGGLQETQYFGPGTRLLVL.

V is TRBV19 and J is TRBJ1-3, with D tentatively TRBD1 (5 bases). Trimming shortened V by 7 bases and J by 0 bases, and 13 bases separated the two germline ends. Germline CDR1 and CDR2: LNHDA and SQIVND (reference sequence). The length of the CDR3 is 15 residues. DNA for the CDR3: TGTGCCAGTACCCTACAGGCGGGCTCTGGAAACACCATATATTTT. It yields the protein CASTLQAGSGNTIYF.

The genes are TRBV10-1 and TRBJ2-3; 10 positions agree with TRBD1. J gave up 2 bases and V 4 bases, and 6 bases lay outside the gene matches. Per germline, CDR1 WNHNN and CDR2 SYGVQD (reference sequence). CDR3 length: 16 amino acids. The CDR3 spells CASSGVGTGATDTQYF. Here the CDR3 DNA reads TGCGCCAGCAGTGGGGTCGGGACAGGGGCCACAGATACGCAGTATTTT.

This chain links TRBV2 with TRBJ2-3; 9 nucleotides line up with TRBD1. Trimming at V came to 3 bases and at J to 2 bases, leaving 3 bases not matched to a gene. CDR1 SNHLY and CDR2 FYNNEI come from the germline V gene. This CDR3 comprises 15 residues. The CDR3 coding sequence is TGTGCCAGCAGTGAGGGACAGGGCTACACAGATACGCAGTATTTT. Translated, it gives CASSEGQGYTDTQYF.